Shown below are 3 T cell receptor beta chains from a single sample sequenced in a study of OX40 agonist ivuxolimab in advanced cancers. Only in-frame clones appear in the TCRdb table, and some are missing; sequencing was by immunoSEQ multiplex PCR. The repertoire includes tens of thousands of clones, roughly 84% of them detected once, and over 4% sits in the top ten. Sequenced material: CD4+ or CD8+ T cells sorted from blood, taken in a trial of the OX40 agonist ivuxolimab. These TCRs come from an adult with an advanced solid tumor such as melanoma, head and neck, liver or kidney cancer.

The genes are TRBV2 and TRBJ2-3; 11 bases map to TRBD2. The CDR3 has 17 residues. Trimming cost V 7 bases and J 1 base; bases outside gene matches: 10. Germline lookup yields CDR1 SNHLY and CDR2 FYNNEI. The CDR3 loop reads CASKKLAGAVGTDTQYF. In nucleotides, the CDR3 is TGTGCCAGCAAGAAACTAGCGGGAGCGGTCGGCACAGATACGCAGTATTTT. Supplemented by reference TRBV2 and TRBJ2-3, the full variable domain reads EPEVTQTPSHQVTQMGQEVILRCVPISNHLYFYWYRQILGQKVEFLVSFYNNEISEKSEIFDDQFSVERPDGSNFTLKIRSTKLEDSAMYFCASKKLAGAVGTDTQYFGPGTRLTVL.

V usage is TRBV19 and J usage is TRBJ2-6, with D hard to call. The CDR3 covers 16 residues. Trimming removed 7 bases from V and 0 bases from J, with 13 bases in between. The germline V gene encodes CDR1 LNHDA and CDR2 SQIVND (reference sequence). The CDR3 bases are TGTGCCAGTACCAAGGGTGTTCGCTCTGGGGCCAACGTCCTGACTTTC. Residues: CASTKGVRSGANVLTF.

This clone was seen a handful of times. The CDR3 reads CASRRTVSSYEQYF. CDR3 in DNA: TGTGCCAGCAGGAGGACGGTGAGCTCCTACGAGCAGTACTTC. V gene TRBV27 combines with J gene TRBJ2-7; no clear D. Germline CDR1 reads MNHEY; CDR2 reads SMNVEV (reference sequence). This CDR3 region has 14 residues. Trimming removed 6 bases at V and 0 bases at J, with 12 bases between.